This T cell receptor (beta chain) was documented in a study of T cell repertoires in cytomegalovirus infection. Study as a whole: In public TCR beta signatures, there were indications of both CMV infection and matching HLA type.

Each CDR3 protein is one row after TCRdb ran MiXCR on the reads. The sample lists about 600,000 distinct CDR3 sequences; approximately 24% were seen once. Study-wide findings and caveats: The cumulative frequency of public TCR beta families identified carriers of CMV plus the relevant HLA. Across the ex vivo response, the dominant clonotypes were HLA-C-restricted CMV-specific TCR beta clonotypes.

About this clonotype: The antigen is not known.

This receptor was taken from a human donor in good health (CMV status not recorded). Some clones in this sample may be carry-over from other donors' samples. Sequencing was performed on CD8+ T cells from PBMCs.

The CDR3 loop reads CASSLRTGTILAEAFF. As DNA, the CDR3 is TGCGCCAGCAGCCTACGGACAGGGACGATCTTGGCTGAAGCTTTCTTT. The V gene is TRBV5-1, the J gene TRBJ1-1, with TRBD1 identical over 8 bases. CDR3 length equals 16 residues. Germline V gene data show CDR1 as SGHRS and CDR2 as YFSETQ. V trimming: 4 bases; J trimming: 6 bases; junction bases outside the gene matches: 14.